These 21 T cell receptor beta chains were all obtained from the same sample, sequenced in a study of cytomegalovirus exposure and HLA in healthy donors. PCR used 60 Vbeta primers and 13 Jbeta primers. Repertoires were generated with immunoSEQ multiplex PCR, while TCRdb's copy carries only in-frame clones and drops some. The sample holds 100,000 to 150,000 clones; around 80% are singletons and the top ten take about 1.8%. The sequencing sample was made of PBMCs. These receptors were obtained from a woman between 50 and 59 years old in good health and CMV-seronegative.

The rearrangement links TRBV6-1 to TRBJ1-4, with a possible D match to TRBD1 (5 bases). Germline values: CDR1 MNHNS, CDR2 SASEGT. The CDR3 is 14 amino acids. Trimming stripped 1 base from V and 8 bases from J, with 11 bases between. CDR3 nucleotide sequence: TGTGCCAGCAGTGAAGACAGGCCGCGAGAAAAACTGTTTTTT. Translating it yields CASSEDRPREKLFF.

The chain links TRBV28 to TRBJ1-4; TRBD1 matches 7 bases. The germline V gene has CDR1 MDHEN and CDR2 SYDVKM. J gave up 7 bases and V 5 bases, and 10 bases lay outside the gene matches. CDR3 length: 15 residues. DNA of the CDR3: TGTGCCAGCAGTCCCTCGACAGGGTTAGTTGAAAAACTGTTTTTT. Its protein is CASSPSTGLVEKLFF.

The chain links TRBV7-8 to TRBJ1-1; 7 nucleotides match TRBD1. Germline V gene data show CDR1 as SGHVS and CDR2 as FQNEAQ. Trimming cost V 5 bases and J 7 bases; bases outside gene matches: 7. The CDR3 consists of 13 residues. The CDR3 DNA is TGTGCCAGCAGCCTGCTGAGGACAGGTGAAGCTTTCTTT. Its protein product is CASSLLRTGEAFF.

This chain connects TRBV13 to TRBJ1-1, with D possibly being TRBD1 (6 bases). The CDR3 covers 15 residues. V shed 0 bases and J shed 1 base, with 9 bases lying between them. The V gene's germline CDR1 is PRHDT and CDR2 FYEKMQ (reference sequence). CDR3 amino acids: CASSLGGARNTEAFF. The CDR3, as DNA: TGTGCCAGCAGCTTAGGGGGGGCCCGGAACACTGAAGCTTTCTTT.

The sample holds a few counts of this clone. This chain joins TRBV4-2 and TRBJ2-1, with no clear D. CDR3 length: 15 amino acids. Per germline, CDR1 LGHNA and CDR2 YNFKEQ. V was clipped by 1 base and J by 1 base, with 8 bases between them. CDR3 region: CASSQVEESYNEQFF. The CDR3 coding sequence is TGTGCCAGCAGCCAAGTAGAAGAGTCCTACAATGAGCAGTTCTTC.

This clone was found once. V and J are TRBV28 and TRBJ1-1; 7 nucleotides match TRBD1. Unmatched junction bases numbered 7, after V lost 3 bases and J lost 6 bases. Germline V gene data show CDR1 as MDHEN and CDR2 as SYDVKM. The CDR3 has 14 residues. The CDR3 region is CASSFTGTAPEAFF. The CDR3 region has the DNA TGTGCCAGCAGTTTTACTGGGACAGCCCCTGAAGCTTTCTTT.

J is TRBJ1-1 and V is TRBV7-9, with D unclear. Germline V gene data show CDR1 as SEHNR and CDR2 as FQNEAQ (reference sequence). This CDR3 region has 15 residues. The V and J ends lost 5 bases and 3 bases respectively, with 16 bases between them. The CDR3 DNA reads as TGTGCCAGCAGCGCAAACCTACCTCGGGACACTGAAGCTTTCTTT. As protein: CASSANLPRDTEAFF.

This chain connects TRBV18 to TRBJ1-1; possibly TRBD1 for D (5 bases). There are 15 residues in the CDR3. The germline CDR1 and CDR2 sequences are KGHSH and LQKENI. The V gene lost 3 bases and the J gene lost 1 base, with 12 bases spanning the gap. The CDR3 nucleotides are TGTGCCAGCTCACCTATAAACGGGGGGAACACTGAAGCTTTCTTT. It is translated as CASSPINGGNTEAFF.

The J gene is TRBJ2-7, the V gene TRBV5-1; 7 positions agree with TRBD1. The ends lost 0 bases at V and 9 bases at J; junction bases unmatched: 6. Germline V gene lookup returns CDR1 SGHRS and CDR2 YFSETQ. The CDR3 is made up of 13 amino acids. In DNA form, the CDR3 reads TGCGCCAGCAGCTTGGGCACAGGGGTTGGGCAGTACTTC. As protein: CASSLGTGVGQYF.

The gene calls are TRBV4-3 and TRBJ2-1; 14 nucleotides align to TRBD2. The length of the CDR3 is 17 residues. The V gene's germline CDR1 is LGHNA and CDR2 YSLEER. After removal of 0 bases from V and 10 bases from J, the junction contained 8 bases not matched to a gene. The CDR3 DNA reads as TGCGCCAGCAGCCAAGAACCCGGACTAGCGGGAGGTGGGGAGCAGTTCTTC. Its protein is CASSQEPGLAGGGEQFF.

The CDR3 bases are TGTGCCAGTCAAGACCGGGACAGGAAATCCGAAAAACTGTTTTTT. This translates into CASQDRDRKSEKLFF. This chain joins TRBV19 and TRBJ1-4; TRBD1 matches 8 bases. The germline V gene encodes CDR1 LNHDA and CDR2 SQIVND (reference sequence). J lost 8 bases, V lost 8 bases, and 13 bases had no gene match. The length of the CDR3 is 15 residues.

The chain links TRBV6-1 to TRBJ2-3, with TRBD2 matching over 13 bases. The CDR3 extends over 14 amino acids. V shed 6 bases, J shed 6 bases, and the junction held 3 bases outside the gene matches. CDR1 is MNHNS, CDR2 SASEGT, per germline. CDR3 in amino acids: CASSQTSGRDTQYF. The DNA of the CDR3 is TGTGCCAGCAGCCAGACTAGCGGGAGGGATACGCAGTATTTT.

In its sample, this clone was seen once. The chain has TRBV27 and TRBJ1-4; 8 bases align to TRBD1. Germline CDR1 and CDR2: MNHEY and SMNVEV (reference sequence). With V trimmed by 6 bases and J by 7 bases, 7 bases remained unmatched. This CDR3 spans 14 amino acids. The chain's CDR3 is CASRRQGSREKLFF. The CDR3 nucleotides are TGTGCCAGCAGGAGACAGGGGAGCCGTGAAAAACTGTTTTTT.

This clone was detected a few times. The chain links TRBV30 to TRBJ2-1; 9 bases map to TRBD2. This CDR3 contains 15 residues. Germline assignment: CDR1 GTSNPN and CDR2 SVGIG (reference sequence). J gave up 8 bases and V 2 bases, and 10 bases lay outside the gene matches. CDR3 sequence reads: CAWSRNSGRVYEQFF. CDR3 coding DNA: TGTGCCTGGAGTCGTAATAGCGGGAGAGTATATGAGCAGTTCTTC.

CDR3 DNA: TGCGCCAGCAGCCAAGCAGGGATCAATCAGCCCCAGCATTTT. It codes for CASSQAGINQPQHF. The V gene is TRBV4-3, the J gene TRBJ1-5; TRBD1 might be the D (5 bases). The CDR3 is 14 amino acids. The V gene's germline CDR1 is LGHNA and CDR2 YSLEER. V was shortened by 1 base and J by 3 bases, with 7 bases between the two germline ends.

This chain connects TRBV7-2 to TRBJ1-5; no definite D call. Deletions cut 5 bases from V and 0 bases from J, with 5 bases between. The germline gives CDR1 SGHTA, CDR2 FQGNSA. This CDR3 is 13 amino acids long. The CDR3 DNA reads as TGTGCCAGCAGCCCAAATAGCAATCAGCCCCAGCATTTT. Translated, it gives CASSPNSNQPQHF.

V gene TRBV7-3 combines with J gene TRBJ2-2, with 7 bases lining up with TRBD1. CDR3 size: 14 residues. Losses at the gene ends were 10 bases for V and 3 bases for J; bases not matched to a gene: 8. The germline gives CDR1 SGHTA, CDR2 FQGTGA. CDR3 amino acids: CATRQGAYTGELFF. CDR3 nucleotide sequence: TGTGCCACCAGACAGGGCGCGTACACCGGGGAGCTGTTTTTT. Together with reference TRBV7-3 and TRBJ2-2, the CDR3 gives the full variable domain: GAGVSQTPSNKVTEKGKYVELRCDPISGHTALYWYRQSLGQGPEFLIYFQGTGAADDSGLPNDRFFAVRPEGSVSTLKIQRTERGDSAVYLCATRQGAYTGELFFGEGSRLTVL.

The CDR3 protein is CASSLTGKSLGELFF. CDR3 DNA: TGTGCCAGCAGCCTGACAGGGAAGAGTTTGGGGGAGCTGTTTTTT. The V call is TRBV7-3, the J call TRBJ2-2; 7 nucleotides match TRBD1. Trimming took 5 bases from V and 8 from J; bases not matched to a gene: 11. The CDR3 totals 15 residues. The germline V gene encodes CDR1 SGHTA and CDR2 FQGTGA. Full variable domain (missing parts from reference TRBV7-3 and TRBJ2-2): GAGVSQTPSNKVTEKGKYVELRCDPISGHTALYWYRQSLGQGPEFLIYFQGTGAADDSGLPNDRFFAVRPEGSVSTLKIQRTERGDSAVYLCASSLTGKSLGELFFGEGSRLTVL.

This chain connects TRBV28 to TRBJ1-5; D remains unclear. CDR1 MDHEN and CDR2 SYDVKM come from the germline V gene. The length of the CDR3 is 14 residues. V was shortened by 6 bases and J by 2 bases, with 11 bases between the two germline ends. For the CDR3, the DNA is TGTGCCAGCAGACGGTTTCGAGGCAATCAGCCCCAGCATTTT. Protein: CASRRFRGNQPQHF.

This clone is a singleton in its sample. Relative to the germline gene, one junction end is altered; a read error may explain this. CDR3 nucleotide sequence: TGTGCCACCAGCAGAGATCGGGACAGGGTCCTGCCCCAGAATTTT. Its translation: CATSRDRDRVLPQNF. The rearrangement links TRBV15 to TRBJ1-5; TRBD1 matches at 9 bases. The CDR3 has 15 residues. The germline V gene encodes CDR1 LNHNV and CDR2 YYDKDF (reference sequence). The full variable domain, with the rest looked up from reference TRBV15 and TRBJ1-5, is DAMVIQNPRYQVTQFGKPVTLSCSQTLNHNVMYWYQQKSSQAPKLLFHYYDKDFNNEADTPDNFQSRRPNTSFCFLDIRSPGLGDTAMYLCATSRDRDRVLPQNFGDGTRLSIL.

The chain has TRBV6-1 and TRBJ2-7, with TRBD2 matching over 7 bases. This CDR3 comprises 13 residues. Germline-derived CDR1 and CDR2 are MNHNS and SASEGT. After removal of 4 bases from V and 5 bases from J, the junction contained 5 bases not matched to a gene. CDR3 coding DNA: TGTGCCAGCAGTGTCGGGAGGATAAACGAGCAGTACTTC. It yields the protein CASSVGRINEQYF.